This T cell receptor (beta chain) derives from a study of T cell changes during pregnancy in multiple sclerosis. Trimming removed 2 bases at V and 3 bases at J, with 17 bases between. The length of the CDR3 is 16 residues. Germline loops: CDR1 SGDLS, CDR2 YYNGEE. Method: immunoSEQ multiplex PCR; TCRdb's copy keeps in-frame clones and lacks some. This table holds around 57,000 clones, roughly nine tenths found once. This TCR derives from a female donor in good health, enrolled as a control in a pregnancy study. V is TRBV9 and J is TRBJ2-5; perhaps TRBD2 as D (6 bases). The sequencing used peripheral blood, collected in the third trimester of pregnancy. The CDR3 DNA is TGTGCCAGCAGCGTCGGCCCTGGGGGGTCGGAAGAGACCCAGTACTTC. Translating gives CASSVGPGGSEETQYF.